A few counts support the clone carrying this T cell receptor (beta chain). This sample also contains other DNA sequences that code for the same CDR3. Some clones are missing from TCRdb's copy, which holds only in-frame ones; the method was immunoSEQ multiplex PCR. The sample holds some 150,000 clones, around 91% seen once. Participants came from some 23 US areas, aged roughly 18 to 95 years. Participant-reported clinical history was the basis for cohort assignment. The data belong to a study of blood T cell repertoires in COVID-19. Turning to the study itself: Samples representing acute and convalescent COVID-19 were sourced from the United States, Italy and Spain.

The CDR3 covers 12 residues. The germline V gene encodes CDR1 SGHTA and CDR2 FQGTGA. The V segment lost 8 bases and the J segment 4 bases; nucleotides outside the gene matches: 5. The chain employs TRBV7-3 and TRBJ2-7; the match to TRBD2 covers 7 bases. The clonotype originates from a woman under 30 who had recovered from COVID-19. The sample comprised PBMCs or T cells enriched from blood (not recorded which). The CDR3 region has the DNA TGTGCCAGCTCCCCGGGGGGATACGAGCAGTACTTC. Its translation: CASSPGGYEQYF.